This T cell receptor beta chain was obtained from a study of Graves' ophthalmopathy and Graves' hyperthyroidism. Amplification from RNA transcripts yielded the TCR beta CDR3 regions. The first round was an RT-PCR with HTBI primers, and the second round was a multiplex PCR. TCRdb processed the multiplex PCR reads anew with MiXCR; each CDR3 protein has one entry. This table has about 600,000 distinct CDR3 sequences, about 40% appearing once. Between the trimmed V and J ends, which lost 1 base and 2 bases, there was a span of 18 bases. This CDR3 is built from 18 residues. Per the germline V gene, CDR1 is SEHNR and CDR2 is FQNEAQ (reference sequence).

The chain couples TRBV7-9 to TRBJ1-5; D perhaps matches TRBD1 (6 bases). Sequencing was carried out using peripheral blood or thyroid tissue (not recorded which). This receptor was taken from an adult man with Graves' hyperthyroidism. The CDR3 here is CASSLGVTGALGNQPQHF. Here the CDR3 DNA reads TGTGCCAGCAGCTTAGGGGTAACGGGGGCATTGGGCAATCAGCCCCAGCATTTT.